This T cell receptor beta chain was recorded in a study of coeliac disease. Study conclusions and caveats: In active celiac disease, intraepithelial and lamina propria TRB and TRG repertoires were less clonal than controls.

Each fraction contributed one roughly 500,000-cell aliquot for sequencing. Assay: immunoSEQ multiplex PCR; the TCRdb copy retains only in-frame clones and omits some. Of thousands of clones listed, approximately 69% are singletons. To note about this clone: Its antigen remains unidentified.

The germline CDR1 and CDR2 sequences are SGHTA and FQGTGA. Trimming pared 3 bases from V and 2 bases from J, leaving 13 bases between. The CDR3 spans 15 residues. This TCR derives from a man aged 25-45 years with celiac disease. V gene TRBV7-3 combines with J gene TRBJ1-2, with D perhaps TRBD1 (6 bases). Sequenced sample: intraepithelial lymphocytes from the gut. The CDR3 is CASSLTGYANYGYTF. The CDR3 coding sequence is TGTGCCAGCAGCTTGACAGGATACGCAAACTATGGCTACACCTTC.